This T cell receptor beta chain was identified in a study of vaccination effects on CD4 cells after COVID-19. Study-wide findings and caveats: Missing from the study were early post-infection timepoints, and its convalescent patients were few.

CDR3 size: 15 residues. The J segment lost 4 bases and the V segment lost 0 bases, leaving 2 bases of the junction unmatched. Germline V gene lookup returns CDR1 SGHDT and CDR2 YYEEEE. Only in-frame clones appear in the TCRdb table, and some are missing; sequencing was by immunoSEQ multiplex PCR. The sample consists of 20,000 to 25,000 clones, approximately 70% of them appearing once. Comments on this clone: The antigen remains unidentified.

Viral peptide pools were used in the ViraFEST assay to expand antigen-specific CD4+ T cells, and sequencing came afterward. When roughly eleven days of culture had elapsed, CD4+ T cells were isolated. Of the BNT162b2 and mRNA-1273 vaccines, participants received two doses of one or the other. The vaccine recipients had no prior SARS-CoV-2 infection, with negative nucleocapsid antibodies. Days 3 and 7 were when half the medium was replaced with IL-2 medium. The material was CD4+ T cells from PBMCs cultured with HCoV-NL63 spike peptides, obtained after COVID-19 vaccination. The origin of this receptor is a human donor who received a COVID-19 vaccine. The chain carries TRBV5-6 and TRBJ1-4; 8 bases align to TRBD1. The CDR3: CASSLAGQGNEKLFF. CDR3 nucleotides: TGTGCCAGCAGCTTGGCAGGACAGGGTAATGAAAAACTGTTTTTT.